A selection of T cell receptor beta chains follows, all from one sample in a study of blood T cell repertoires in COVID-19. The method was immunoSEQ multiplex PCR; TCRdb's version includes in-frame clones alone and lacks a portion of them. The data contain 95,000 to 100,000 clones, roughly 90% of them singletons. Sample: peripheral blood. These receptors were obtained from a man older than 75 with acute or convalescent COVID-19. Each CDR3 is given with its conserved first and last residue. The order of the fields is clone size, V gene, J gene, CDR3 length, D gene, CDR3 protein, CDR3 DNA. A D gene is named only where the DNA matches it firmly. Clone size is given for some rows only: seen once, a few or many times, or a class if the clone is expanded.

clone size: NA; V gene: TRBV28; J gene: TRBJ1-5; CDR3 length: 17; D gene: NA; CDR3 protein: CASSSQPAGNFNQPQHF; CDR3 DNA: TGTGCCAGCAGTTCCCAACCGGCAGGGAACTTCAATCAGCCCCAGCATTTT
clone size: NA; V gene: TRBV20-1; J gene: TRBJ2-1; CDR3 length: 8; D gene: NA; CDR3 protein: CSASAGFF; CDR3 DNA: TGCAGTGCTAGCGCGGGGTTCTTC
clone size: NA; V gene: TRBV6-6; J gene: TRBJ2-1; CDR3 length: 13; D gene: NA; CDR3 protein: CASSPRGSHEQFF; CDR3 DNA: TGTGCCAGCAGCCCTCGCGGAAGCCATGAGCAGTTCTTC
clone size: NA; V gene: TRBV5-1; J gene: TRBJ2-1; CDR3 length: 16; D gene: NA; CDR3 protein: CASSLDGSGRANEQFF; CDR3 DNA: TGCGCCAGCAGCTTGGACGGGAGTGGACGGGCGAATGAGCAGTTCTTC
clone size: NA; V gene: TRBV11-2; J gene: TRBJ2-1; CDR3 length: 14; D gene: TRBD2; CDR3 protein: CASSISGDYNEQFF; CDR3 DNA: TGTGCCAGCAGCATAAGCGGGGACTACAATGAGCAGTTCTTC
clone size: NA; V gene: TRBV7-2; J gene: TRBJ2-3; CDR3 length: 12; D gene: NA; CDR3 protein: CASSFRLSPQYF; CDR3 DNA: TGTGCCAGCAGCTTCCGACTATCCCCGCAGTATTTT
clone size: NA; V gene: TRBV24-1; J gene: TRBJ2-3; CDR3 length: 15; D gene: TRBD2; CDR3 protein: CATSDPSGSTDTQYF; CDR3 DNA: TGTGCCACCAGTGATCCTAGCGGGAGTACAGATACGCAGTATTTT
clone size: once; V gene: TRBV6-5; J gene: TRBJ1-1; CDR3 length: 14; D gene: TRBD1; CDR3 protein: CASSWTGGNTEAFF; CDR3 DNA: TGTGCCAGCAGTTGGACAGGCGGGAACACTGAAGCTTTCTTT
clone size: NA; V gene: TRBV5-1; J gene: TRBJ1-4; CDR3 length: 14; D gene: TRBD1; CDR3 protein: CASSRDSLNEKLFF; CDR3 DNA: TGCGCCAGCAGCCGGGACAGCCTTAATGAAAAACTGTTTTTT
clone size: once; V gene: TRBV7-8; J gene: TRBJ2-3; CDR3 length: 16; D gene: TRBD2; CDR3 protein: CASSLGSGRAAGTQYF; CDR3 DNA: TGTGCCAGCAGCTTAGGGTCCGGGAGGGCAGCAGGAACGCAGTATTTT
clone size: NA; V gene: TRBV28; J gene: TRBJ1-2; CDR3 length: 13; D gene: NA; CDR3 protein: CASSPPWQYGYTF; CDR3 DNA: TGTGCCAGCAGTCCCCCTTGGCAGTATGGCTACACCTTC
clone size: few; V gene: TRBV3-1/TRBV3-2; J gene: TRBJ1-5; CDR3 length: 23; D gene: TRBD1; CDR3 protein: CASSRSSGTGDGEGESSNQPQHF; CDR3 DNA: TGTGCCAGCAGCCGGTCCTCCGGGACAGGGGACGGAGAAGGGGAATCCAGCAATCAGCCCCAGCATTTT
clone size: NA; V gene: TRBV5-6; J gene: TRBJ1-1; CDR3 length: 15; D gene: NA; CDR3 protein: CASSLVSQGKTEAFF; CDR3 DNA: TGTGCCAGCAGCTTGGTGAGCCAGGGAAAAACTGAAGCTTTCTTT
clone size: NA; V gene: TRBV4-2; J gene: TRBJ2-7; CDR3 length: 19; D gene: TRBD2; CDR3 protein: CASSQGLAGNPITHYEQYF; CDR3 DNA: TGTGCCAGCAGCCAAGGTCTAGCGGGGAACCCTATAACCCACTACGAGCAGTACTTC
clone size: NA; V gene: TRBV6-5; J gene: TRBJ1-2; CDR3 length: 14; D gene: NA; CDR3 protein: CATAANDRNYGYTF; CDR3 DNA: TGTGCCACAGCAGCCAATGACAGGAACTATGGCTACACCTTC
clone size: NA; V gene: TRBV5-5; J gene: TRBJ1-2; CDR3 length: 14; D gene: NA; CDR3 protein: CASSFTGFSYGYTF; CDR3 DNA: TGTGCCAGCAGCTTTACGGGATTCTCCTATGGCTACACCTTC
clone size: NA; V gene: TRBV5-1; J gene: TRBJ2-2; CDR3 length: 15; D gene: NA; CDR3 protein: CASSLGPGVAGELFF; CDR3 DNA: TGCGCCAGCAGCTTGGGTCCGGGGGTTGCCGGGGAGCTGTTTTTT